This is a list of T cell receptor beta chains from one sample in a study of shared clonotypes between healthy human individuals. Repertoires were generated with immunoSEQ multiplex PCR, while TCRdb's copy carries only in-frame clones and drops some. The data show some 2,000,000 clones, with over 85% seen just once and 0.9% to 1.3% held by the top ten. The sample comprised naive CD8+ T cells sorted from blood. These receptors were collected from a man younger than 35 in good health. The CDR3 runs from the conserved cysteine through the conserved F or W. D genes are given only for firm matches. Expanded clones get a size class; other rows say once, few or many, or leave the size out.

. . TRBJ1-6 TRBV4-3 CASSQEMYNSPLHF TGCGCCAGCAGCCAAGAGATGTATAATTCACCCCTCCACTTT
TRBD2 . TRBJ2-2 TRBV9 CASSATSGISTGELFF TGTGCCAGCAGCGCAACTAGCGGGATTTCGACCGGGGAGCTGTTTTTT
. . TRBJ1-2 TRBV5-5 CASSLGIVIYGYTF TGTGCCAGCAGCTTGGGTATAGTGATCTATGGCTACACCTTC
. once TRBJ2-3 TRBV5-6 CASSLAADAWRQYF TGTGCCAGCAGCTTGGCCGCCGATGCCTGGAGGCAGTATTTT
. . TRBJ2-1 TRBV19 CASSPWYSYNEQFF TGTGCCAGCTCCCCCTGGTACTCCTACAATGAGCAGTTCTTC
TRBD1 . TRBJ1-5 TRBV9 CASSAGTGHQPQHF TGTGCCAGCAGCGCCGGGACAGGGCATCAGCCCCAGCATTTT
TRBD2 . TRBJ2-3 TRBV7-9 CASHAGEADTQYF TGTGCCAGCCACGCGGGAGAGGCAGATACGCAGTATTTT
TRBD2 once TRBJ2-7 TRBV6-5 CASLSSGYIYEQYF TGTGCCAGCTTGAGTAGCGGGTATATCTACGAGCAGTACTTC
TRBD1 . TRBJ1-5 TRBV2 CASSATGGRSNQPQHF TGTGCCAGCAGTGCGACAGGGGGCCGGAGCAATCAGCCCCAGCATTTT
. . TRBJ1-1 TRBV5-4 CASSSKHGTNTEAFF TGTGCCAGCAGCTCCAAACACGGGACGAACACTGAAGCTTTCTTT
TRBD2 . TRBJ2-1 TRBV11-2 CASSGTSGPSYNEQFF TGTGCCAGCAGTGGGACTAGCGGACCATCCTACAATGAGCAGTTCTTC
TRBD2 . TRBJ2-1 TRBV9 CASSSLGGSGYEQFF TGTGCCAGCAGCTCCCTCGGCGGGAGTGGGTATGAGCAGTTCTTC
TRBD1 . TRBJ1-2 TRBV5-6 CASSFGQVHGYTF TGTGCCAGCAGCTTTGGACAGGTCCATGGCTACACCTTC
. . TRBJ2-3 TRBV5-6 CASSLLGSTDTQYF TGTGCCAGCAGCTTGTTGGGGAGCACAGATACGCAGTATTTT
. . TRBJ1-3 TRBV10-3 CAISESDLTAGNTIYF TGTGCCATCAGTGAGTCTGATTTAACGGCTGGAAACACCATATATTTT
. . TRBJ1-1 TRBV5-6 CASSLGSGLNTEAFF TGTGCCAGCAGCTTGGGTTCAGGCCTGAACACTGAAGCTTTCTTT